These T cell receptor beta chains were read from a single sample in a study of blood T cell repertoires in COVID-19. The method was immunoSEQ multiplex PCR; TCRdb's version includes in-frame clones alone and lacks a portion of them. Of about 180,000 clones listed, 85% are singletons. The specimen sequenced was PBMCs or T cells enriched from blood (not recorded which). Source of these receptors: a man aged 40-49 years who had recovered from COVID-19. CDR3s include the opening cysteine and the closing phenylalanine or tryptophan. The D gene is left open where the match is weak. Some rows have no size entry. The others give once, few or many, or a class for an expanded clone.

v_gene	j_gene	d_gene	abundance	CDR3aa	CDR3nt
TRBV3-1/TRBV3-2	TRBJ2-7	TRBD2	-	CASSHSGRGSYEQYF	TGTGCCAGCAGCCACAGCGGGAGAGGCTCCTACGAGCAGTACTTC
TRBV18	TRBJ2-7	-	-	CASSPGAGETYEQYF	TGTGCCAGCTCACCGGGGGCAGGGGAGACCTACGAGCAGTACTTC
TRBV2	TRBJ1-1	-	-	CASSELRTVNTEAFF	TGTGCCAGCAGTGAACTCCGGACAGTGAACACTGAAGCTTTCTTT
TRBV2	TRBJ2-2	-	-	CASSEIAGETGELFF	TGTGCCAGCAGTGAAATCGCAGGGGAAACCGGGGAGCTGTTTTTT
TRBV3-1/TRBV3-2	TRBJ1-5	-	-	CASSLGTDSNQPQHF	TGTGCCAGCAGCCTCGGGACTGATAGCAATCAGCCCCAGCATTTT
TRBV24-1	TRBJ2-1	-	-	CATSDLRFEQFF	TGTGCCACCAGTGATTTGCGGTTTGAGCAGTTCTTC
TRBV29-1	TRBJ2-5	TRBD2	-	CSVDDLGGRAAETQYF	TGCAGCGTTGACGATTTGGGCGGGAGGGCGGCAGAGACCCAGTACTTC
TRBV5-1	TRBJ1-1	-	-	CASSLGQALNTEAFF	TGCGCCAGCAGCTTGGGGCAGGCCCTGAACACTGAAGCTTTCTTT
TRBV5-1	TRBJ2-2	TRBD1	-	CASSRDRNTGELFF	TGCGCCAGCAGCCGGGACAGAAACACCGGGGAGCTGTTTTTT
TRBV5-1	TRBJ1-1	-	-	CASSSTGTGNTEAFF	TGCGCCAGCAGTTCCACAGGGACGGGGAACACTGAAGCTTTCTTT
TRBV6-5	TRBJ1-1	-	-	CASSYQDKMNTEAFF	TGTGCCAGCAGTTACCAGGATAAAATGAACACTGAAGCTTTCTTT
TRBV10-3	TRBJ1-1	-	-	CAISYSQGGVNTEAFF	TGTGCCATCAGTTACTCTCAGGGAGGGGTGAACACTGAAGCTTTCTTT
TRBV5-1	TRBJ2-2	-	-	CASSSLANHGELFF	TGCGCCAGCAGCTCGTTGGCCAACCACGGGGAGCTGTTTTTT
TRBV29-1	TRBJ2-7	-	-	CSVGSTVSYEQYF	TGCAGCGTTGGAAGCACGGTATCCTACGAGCAGTACTTC
TRBV28	TRBJ1-1	TRBD1	-	CASLSARGENTEAFF	TGTGCCAGCCTCTCAGCCAGGGGGGAAAACACTGAAGCTTTCTTT
TRBV11-2	TRBJ2-7	-	-	CASSGFDLSAREQYF	TGTGCCAGCAGCGGCTTTGACTTGTCAGCGCGGGAGCAGTACTTC
TRBV4-1	TRBJ2-1	-	-	CASARTFESSYNEQFF	TGCGCCAGCGCCCGGACTTTTGAGAGCTCCTACAATGAGCAGTTCTTC
TRBV27	TRBJ1-2	-	-	CASSLVAGTNYGYTF	TGTGCCAGCAGTTTAGTGGCAGGGACAAACTATGGCTACACCTTC
TRBV5-1	TRBJ1-2	TRBD1	once	CASTPSDRGDGYTF	TGCGCCAGCACCCCATCGGACAGGGGCGATGGCTACACCTTC
TRBV24-1	TRBJ2-3	TRBD2	-	CATGETSGVTDTQYF	TGTGCCACCGGAGAAACTAGCGGGGTCACAGATACGCAGTATTTT
TRBV28	TRBJ2-1	TRBD1	-	CASSLWTGDYNEQFF	TGTGCCAGCAGTTTATGGACAGGGGATTACAATGAGCAGTTCTTC
TRBV28	TRBJ1-5	-	-	CASSFRGPSNQPQHF	TGTGCCAGCAGTTTCAGAGGGCCCAGCAATCAGCCCCAGCATTTT
TRBV12-3/TRBV12-4	TRBJ1-6	-	-	CASSRTVQSPLHF	TGTGCCAGCAGTCGTACGGTGCAATCACCCCTCCACTTT
TRBV5-4	TRBJ1-1	-	few	CASTFSIRADTEAFF	TGTGCCAGCACCTTTTCAATCCGAGCGGACACTGAAGCTTTCTTT
TRBV28	TRBJ1-4	-	-	CASSFGDRNEKLFF	TGTGCCAGCAGTTTCGGGGATCGAAATGAAAAACTGTTTTTT
TRBV7-6	TRBJ1-1	-	-	CASSGSDSEAFF	TGTGCCAGCAGTGGATCGGACAGCGAAGCTTTCTTT
TRBV6-5	TRBJ2-7	-	-	CASSYSREQYF	TGTGCCAGCAGTTACTCCAGAGAGCAGTACTTC
TRBV7-9	TRBJ1-1	-	-	CASNTLGGEAFF	TGTGCCAGCAACACCCTAGGGGGTGAAGCTTTCTTT
TRBV30	TRBJ1-5	TRBD1	-	CAWSLTGGAGQPQHF	TGTGCCTGGAGTCTCACAGGGGGCGCGGGTCAGCCCCAGCATTTT
TRBV5-8	TRBJ2-7	-	-	CASIGWRPSSYEQYF	TGTGCCAGCATCGGATGGAGGCCAAGCTCCTACGAGCAGTACTTC
TRBV7-9	TRBJ1-2	TRBD1	-	CASSYKTGFVGTNYGYTF	TGTGCCAGCAGCTATAAGACAGGGTTTGTAGGCACTAACTATGGCTACACCTTC
TRBV28	TRBJ1-2	-	once	CASSGTFGYTF	TGTGCCAGTTCAGGCACATTTGGCTACACCTTC
TRBV27	TRBJ1-4	-	few	CASSLSTNEKLFF	TGTGCCAGCAGCTTGTCAACTAATGAAAAACTGTTTTTT
TRBV4-1	TRBJ2-5	TRBD2	-	CASSQTSTGGIRKTQYF	TGCGCCAGCAGCCAAACGTCCACGGGGGGGATAAGGAAGACCCAGTACTTC
TRBV10-3	TRBJ1-5	-	-	CAISRTANQPQHF	TGTGCCATCAGTCGGACAGCCAATCAGCCCCAGCATTTT
TRBV28	TRBJ2-7	TRBD1	-	CARSSRDSFHEQYF	TGTGCCCGCTCGAGCCGGGACAGCTTCCACGAGCAGTACTTC
TRBV6-5	TRBJ2-5	-	-	CASSRLRIKETQYF	TGTGCCAGCAGTCGACTAAGAATTAAAGAGACCCAGTACTTC
TRBV27	TRBJ1-1	TRBD1	-	CASSPWTGATEAFF	TGTGCCAGCAGTCCCTGGACAGGGGCGACTGAAGCTTTCTTT
TRBV12-3/TRBV12-4	TRBJ1-1	-	once	CASRSLNTEAFF	TGTGCCAGCAGGAGTCTGAACACTGAAGCTTTCTTT
TRBV30	TRBJ2-4	TRBD1	-	CAWSRGHQGIQYF	TGTGCCTGGAGCAGGGGGCATCAAGGCATTCAGTACTTC
TRBV28	TRBJ1-1	TRBD1	-	CASSFGQASDTEAFF	TGTGCCAGCAGTTTCGGACAGGCGTCGGACACTGAAGCTTTCTTT
TRBV5-1	TRBJ2-1	TRBD2	-	CASTVSGGASYNEQFF	TGCGCCAGCACCGTGAGCGGGGGCGCCTCCTACAATGAGCAGTTCTTC
TRBV9	TRBJ2-7	TRBD2	-	CASSRSGLAGNYEQYF	TGTGCCAGCAGCCGCTCGGGACTAGCGGGAAACTACGAGCAGTACTTC
TRBV11-1	TRBJ1-2	TRBD1	-	CASSLGTGGVYGYTF	TGTGCCAGCAGCCTTGGGACAGGGGGCGTCTATGGCTACACCTTC
TRBV6-1	TRBJ1-5	-	-	CASSEGFRGNQPQHF	TGTGCCAGCAGTGAAGGGTTCAGGGGCAATCAGCCCCAGCATTTT
TRBV7-9	TRBJ1-1	-	-	CASSLPTGGNTEAFF	TGTGCCAGCAGCTTACCGACCGGCGGGAACACTGAAGCTTTCTTT
TRBV12-5	TRBJ2-4	TRBD1	-	CASGPQGAPNKNIQYF	TGTGCTAGTGGTCCACAGGGGGCGCCAAACAAAAACATTCAGTACTTC
TRBV2	TRBJ2-7	-	-	CASRAVSYEQYF	TGTGCCAGCAGGGCAGTCTCCTACGAGCAGTACTTC
TRBV21-1	TRBJ2-7	-	-	CASSKAGTESSYEQYF	TGTGCCAGCAGCAAAGCCGGGACAGAAAGCTCCTACGAGCAGTACTTC
TRBV28	TRBJ1-4	-	-	CASGGRGTNEKLFF	TGTGCCAGCGGTGGGAGAGGGACTAATGAAAAACTGTTTTTT
TRBV7-9	TRBJ1-1	-	few	CASSLGANTEAFF	TGTGCCAGCAGCTTAGGGGCGAACACTGAAGCTTTCTTT
TRBV9	TRBJ2-7	-	-	CASSPSAQGRNEQYF	TGTGCCAGCAGCCCCAGCGCACAGGGTAGAAACGAGCAGTACTTC
TRBV5-4	TRBJ1-1	TRBD1	once	CASSSQGVLLGEAFF	TGTGCCAGCAGCTCACAGGGGGTTCTGCTCGGGGAAGCTTTCTTT
TRBV19	TRBJ1-1	-	-	CASIERQVAGTEAFF	TGTGCCAGTATTGAGAGACAGGTGGCCGGCACTGAAGCTTTCTTT
TRBV27	TRBJ1-1	TRBD1	-	CASNLSDRENTEAFF	TGTGCCAGCAATCTCTCGGACAGGGAGAACACTGAAGCTTTCTTT
TRBV7-9	TRBJ2-5	TRBD2	-	CASSLGGGRETQYF	TGTGCCAGCAGCTTAGGCGGGGGGCGTGAGACCCAGTACTTC
TRBV6-1	TRBJ1-2	TRBD1	-	CASSEDPGQGTYGYTF	TGTGCCAGCAGTGAAGATCCGGGACAGGGAACCTATGGCTACACCTTC